This T cell receptor beta chain was sequenced during a study of CD8+ T cells in alopecia areata. Turning to the study itself: Patients given treatment had severity scored by the percentage of scalp area affected.

Points from the study as a whole: In blood and scalp, many expanded lesional clones persisted during tofacitinib. Affected lesional scalp, above all in alopecia totalis/universalis, was more clonal than normal scalp.

Isolated RNA was reverse transcribed into cDNA used as the sequencing template. Some clones are missing from TCRdb's copy, which holds only in-frame ones; the method was immunoSEQ multiplex PCR. The table records 90,000 to 150,000 clones, about three fifths of them present only once. In regard to this clone: Its antigen is currently unknown.

Described treatment: oral pan-JAK inhibitor, 5-10 mg twice daily. Sorted populations comprised CD4+ and CD8+ T cells obtained from PBMCs. Losses at the gene ends were 3 bases for V and 11 bases for J; bases not matched to a gene: 15. Looked up from germline, CDR1 is SQVTM and CDR2 is ANQGSEA. CDR3 size: 14 residues. The chain uses TRBV29-1 and TRBJ1-2; 7 bases map to TRBD1. This sequence was found in a human donor with alopecia areata. Sample: CD8+ T cells sorted from blood, taken at week 4, from a patient treated with tofacitinib. The CDR3 DNA is TGCAGCGTTGATAGGAGGGGGCAGCAGGGCGGGTACACCTTC. Its translation is CSVDRRGQQGGYTF.